This TCR beta chain originates from a study of T cell repertoires in cytomegalovirus infection. Study summary: CMV infection together with matching HLA type was indicated by public TCR beta signatures. Study-level points and caveats: Of the TCR beta families, the public ones yielded a cumulative frequency that identified carriers of CMV plus the relevant HLA.

Worth noting for this clonotype: The antigen is undetermined.

V was clipped by 0 bases and J by 0 bases, with 12 bases between them. The CDR3 extends over 15 amino acids. Germline CDR1 reads DFQATT; CDR2 reads SNEGSKA (reference sequence). TCRdb re-derived calls from the reads in MiXCR, one entry per CDR3 protein. Of some 300,000 distinct CDR3 sequences in the sample, roughly 15% were seen once. This clonotype originated in a human donor in good health (CMV status not recorded). Some clones in this sample may be carry-over from other donors' samples. The chain combines TRBV20-1 with TRBJ2-7, with D possibly matching TRBD1 (5 bases). Sequencing was performed on PBMCs. CDR3 in amino acids: CSARDRSDSSYEQYF. DNA for the CDR3: TGCAGTGCTAGAGATCGTAGTGACAGCTCCTACGAGCAGTACTTC.